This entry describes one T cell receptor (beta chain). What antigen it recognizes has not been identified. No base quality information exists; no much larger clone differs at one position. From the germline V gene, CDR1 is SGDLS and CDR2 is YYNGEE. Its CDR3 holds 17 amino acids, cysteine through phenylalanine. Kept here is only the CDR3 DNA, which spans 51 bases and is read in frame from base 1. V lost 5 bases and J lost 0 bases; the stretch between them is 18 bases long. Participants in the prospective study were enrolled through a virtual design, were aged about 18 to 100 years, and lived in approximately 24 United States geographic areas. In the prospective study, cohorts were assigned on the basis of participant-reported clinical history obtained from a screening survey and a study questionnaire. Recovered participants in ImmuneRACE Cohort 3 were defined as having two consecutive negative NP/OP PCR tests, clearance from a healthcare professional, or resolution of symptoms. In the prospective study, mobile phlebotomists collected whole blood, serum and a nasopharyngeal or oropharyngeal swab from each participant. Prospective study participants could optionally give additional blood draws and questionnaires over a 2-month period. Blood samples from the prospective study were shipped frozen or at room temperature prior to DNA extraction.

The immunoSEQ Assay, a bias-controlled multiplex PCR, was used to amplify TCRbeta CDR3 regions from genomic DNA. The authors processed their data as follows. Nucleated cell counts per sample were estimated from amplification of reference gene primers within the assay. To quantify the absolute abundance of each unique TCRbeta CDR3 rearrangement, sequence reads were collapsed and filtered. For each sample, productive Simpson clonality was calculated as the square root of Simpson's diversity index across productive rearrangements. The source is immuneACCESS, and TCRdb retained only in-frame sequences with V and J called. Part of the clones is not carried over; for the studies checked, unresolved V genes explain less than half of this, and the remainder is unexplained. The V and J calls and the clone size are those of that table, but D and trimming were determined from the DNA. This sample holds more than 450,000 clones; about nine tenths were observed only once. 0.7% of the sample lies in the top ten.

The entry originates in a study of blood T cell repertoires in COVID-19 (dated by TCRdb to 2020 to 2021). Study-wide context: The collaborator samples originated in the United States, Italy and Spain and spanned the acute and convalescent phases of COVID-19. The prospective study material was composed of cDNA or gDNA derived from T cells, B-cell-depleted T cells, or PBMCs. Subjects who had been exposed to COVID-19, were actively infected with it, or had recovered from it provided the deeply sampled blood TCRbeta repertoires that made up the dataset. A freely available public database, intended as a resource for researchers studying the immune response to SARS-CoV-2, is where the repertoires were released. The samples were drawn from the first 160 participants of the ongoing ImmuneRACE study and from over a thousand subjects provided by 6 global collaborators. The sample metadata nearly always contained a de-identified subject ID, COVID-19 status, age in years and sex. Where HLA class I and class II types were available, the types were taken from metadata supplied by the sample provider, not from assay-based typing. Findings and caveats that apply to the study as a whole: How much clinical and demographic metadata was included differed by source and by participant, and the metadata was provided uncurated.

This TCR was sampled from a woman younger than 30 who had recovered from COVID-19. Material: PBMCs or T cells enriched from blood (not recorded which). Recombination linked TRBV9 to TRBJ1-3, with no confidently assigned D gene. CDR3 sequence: CASSPGRARYSGNTIYF. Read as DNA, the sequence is TGTGCCAGCAGTCCTGGCCGCGCGCGGTACTCTGGAAACACCATATATTTT.